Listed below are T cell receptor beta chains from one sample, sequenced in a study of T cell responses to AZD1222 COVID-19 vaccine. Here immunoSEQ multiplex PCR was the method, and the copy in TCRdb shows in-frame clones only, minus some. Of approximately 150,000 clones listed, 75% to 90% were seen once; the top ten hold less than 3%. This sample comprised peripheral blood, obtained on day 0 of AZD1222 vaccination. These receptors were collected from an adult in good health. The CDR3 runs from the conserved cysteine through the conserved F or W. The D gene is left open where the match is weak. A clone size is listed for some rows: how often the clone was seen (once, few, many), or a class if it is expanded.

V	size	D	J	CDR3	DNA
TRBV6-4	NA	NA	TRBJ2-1	CASSDSFVNEQFF	TGTGCCAGCAGTGACTCGTTTGTAAATGAGCAGTTCTTC
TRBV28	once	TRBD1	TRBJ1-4	CASSLLTGATNEKLFF	TGTGCCAGCAGTTTACTCACAGGGGCAACTAATGAAAAACTGTTTTTT
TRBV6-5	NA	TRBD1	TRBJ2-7	CASTGQALYEQYF	TGTGCCAGCACGGGACAGGCACTCTACGAGCAGTACTTC
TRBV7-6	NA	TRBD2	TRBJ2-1	CASSPIAGGGNEQFF	TGTGCCAGCAGTCCAATAGCGGGAGGGGGGAATGAGCAGTTCTTC
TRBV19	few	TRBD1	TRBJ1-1	CASSIYRDRGPTEAFF	TGTGCCAGTAGTATTTACAGGGACAGGGGGCCCACTGAAGCTTTCTTT
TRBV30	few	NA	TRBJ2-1	CAWNGGGSGEQFF	TGTGCCTGGAACGGTGGAGGAAGCGGTGAGCAGTTCTTC
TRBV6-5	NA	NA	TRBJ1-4	CASSYSGQTNEKLFF	TGTGCCAGCAGTTACTCGGGCCAAACTAATGAAAAACTGTTTTTT
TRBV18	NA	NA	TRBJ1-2	CASSARGRGSNYGYTF	TGTGCCAGCTCGGCTCGGGGCAGGGGTTCAAACTATGGCTACACCTTC
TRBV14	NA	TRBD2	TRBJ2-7	CASSQAASGSESYEQYF	TGTGCCAGCAGCCAAGCTGCTAGCGGGAGTGAATCCTACGAGCAGTACTTC
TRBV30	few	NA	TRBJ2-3	CAWSVREGDTQYF	TGTGCCTGGAGTGTACGTGAAGGGGATACGCAGTATTTT
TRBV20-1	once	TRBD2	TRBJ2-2	CSASSRTSGRVVGELFF	TGCAGTGCTAGTTCCCGGACTAGCGGGAGGGTGGTCGGGGAGCTGTTTTTT
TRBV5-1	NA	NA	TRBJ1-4	CASSSAWGVRGEKLFF	TGCGCCAGCAGCTCGGCATGGGGGGTGAGAGGCGAAAAACTGTTTTTT
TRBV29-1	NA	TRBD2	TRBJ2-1	CSVVLLAGTLSNEQFF	TGCAGCGTTGTTCTACTAGCGGGGACCCTATCAAATGAGCAGTTCTTC
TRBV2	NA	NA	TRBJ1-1	CASSELENTEAFF	TGTGCCAGCAGTGAACTAGAGAACACTGAAGCTTTCTTT
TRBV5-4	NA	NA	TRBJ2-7	CASSIGDRAVYEQYF	TGTGCCAGCAGCATCGGGGATAGAGCGGTCTACGAGCAGTACTTC
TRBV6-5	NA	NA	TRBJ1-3	CASSYSKRSGNTIYF	TGTGCCAGCAGTTACTCGAAAAGGTCAGGAAACACCATATATTTT
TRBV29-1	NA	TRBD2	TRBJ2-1	CSAAPPGGTSSYNEQFF	TGCAGCGCCGCCCCGCCCGGGGGGACCTCCTCCTACAATGAGCAGTTCTTC
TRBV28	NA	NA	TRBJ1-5	CASSLWGDTSRQPQHF	TGTGCCAGCAGTTTATGGGGGGACACCTCACGTCAGCCCCAGCATTTT
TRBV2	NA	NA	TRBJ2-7	CASSPSQASYEQYF	TGTGCCAGCAGTCCATCACAGGCCTCCTACGAGCAGTACTTC
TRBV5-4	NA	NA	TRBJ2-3	CASREDYSTDTQYF	TGTGCCAGCCGCGAGGACTACAGCACAGATACGCAGTATTTT
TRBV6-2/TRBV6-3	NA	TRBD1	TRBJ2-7	CASSLTPGQNLLEQYF	TGTGCCAGCAGCCTCACTCCGGGACAGAACCTACTCGAGCAGTACTTC
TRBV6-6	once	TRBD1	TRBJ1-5	CASQGGNQPQHF	TGTGCCAGCCAGGGGGGCAATCAGCCCCAGCATTTT
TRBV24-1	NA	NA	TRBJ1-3	CATSAVDRLSGNTIYF	TGTGCCACCAGTGCGGTGGACAGACTCTCTGGAAACACCATATATTTT
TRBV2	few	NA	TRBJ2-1	CASSVLGARDNEQFF	TGTGCCAGCAGCGTATTAGGGGCACGAGACAATGAGCAGTTCTTC
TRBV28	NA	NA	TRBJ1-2	CASSSSAGLRHGYTF	TGTGCCAGCAGTTCCTCGGCTGGACTTAGACATGGCTACACCTTC
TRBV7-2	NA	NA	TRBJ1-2	CASSPQENYGYTF	TGTGCCAGCAGCCCACAAGAGAACTATGGCTACACCTTC
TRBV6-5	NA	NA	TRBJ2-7	CASSYLTGSYEQYF	TGTGCCAGCAGTTACTTGACAGGTTCCTACGAGCAGTACTTC
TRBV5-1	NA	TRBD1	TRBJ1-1	CASSENTGVANTEAFF	TGCGCCAGCAGCGAAAATACAGGGGTGGCGAACACTGAAGCTTTCTTT
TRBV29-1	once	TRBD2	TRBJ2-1	CSVGSSGSWNEQFF	TGCAGCGTTGGGTCCAGCGGGAGTTGGAATGAGCAGTTCTTC
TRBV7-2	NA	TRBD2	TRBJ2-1	CASSNQGLGVSEQFF	TGTGCCAGCAGTAACCAGGGACTAGGGGTTTCTGAGCAGTTCTTC
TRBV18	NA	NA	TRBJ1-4	CASSPEAGTTNEKLFF	TGTGCCAGCTCACCCGAGGCCGGAACAACTAATGAAAAACTGTTTTTT
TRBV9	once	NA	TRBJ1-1	CASSADERTEAFF	TGTGCCAGCAGTGCGGACGAGAGGACTGAAGCTTTCTTT
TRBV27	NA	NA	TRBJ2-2	CASSLSDSGELFF	TGTGCCAGCAGTTTATCGGACAGCGGGGAGCTGTTTTTT
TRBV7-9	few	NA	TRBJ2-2	CASSLEYYPNTGELFF	TGTGCCAGCAGCTTAGAATACTACCCGAACACCGGGGAGCTGTTTTTT
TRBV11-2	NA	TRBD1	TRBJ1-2	CASSPRTGGGAYGYTF	TGTGCCAGCAGCCCACGCACAGGGGGCGGTGCCTATGGCTACACCTTC
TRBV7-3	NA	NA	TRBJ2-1	CASSLRSSVVDEQFF	TGTGCCAGCAGCTTAAGATCTAGCGTTGTCGATGAGCAGTTCTTC
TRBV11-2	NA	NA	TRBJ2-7	CASSPRFERPDYEQYF	TGTGCCAGCAGCCCCCGCTTCGAACGGCCAGACTACGAGCAGTACTTC
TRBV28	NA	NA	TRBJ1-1	CASSLVGDTEAFF	TGTGCCAGCAGTTTGGTAGGGGACACTGAAGCTTTCTTT
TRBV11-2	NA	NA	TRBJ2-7	CASRGRGYEQYF	TGTGCCAGCAGGGGACGGGGGTACGAGCAGTACTTC
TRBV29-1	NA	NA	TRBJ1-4	CSVEETADNMGEKLFF	TGCAGCGTTGAAGAAACGGCGGACAATATGGGGGAAAAACTGTTTTTT
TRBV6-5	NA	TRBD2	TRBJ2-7	CASSYRTSGSDQRQYF	TGTGCCAGCAGTTACCGGACTAGCGGGAGTGATCAACGGCAGTACTTC
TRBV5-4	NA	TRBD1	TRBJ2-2	CASSLGTGGTGELFF	TGTGCCAGCAGCTTAGGGACAGGGGGGACCGGGGAGCTGTTTTTT
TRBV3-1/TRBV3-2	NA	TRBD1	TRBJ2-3	CASSPDRVRNTQYF	TGTGCCAGCAGCCCGGACAGGGTGAGGAATACGCAGTATTTT
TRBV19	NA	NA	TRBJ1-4	CASRPYLGAQVEKLFF	TGTGCCAGTAGGCCCTATTTGGGGGCGCAGGTTGAAAAACTGTTTTTT
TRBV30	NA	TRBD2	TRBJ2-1	CAWSHSGRGYNEQFF	TGTGCCTGGAGTCATAGCGGGAGAGGGTACAATGAGCAGTTCTTC
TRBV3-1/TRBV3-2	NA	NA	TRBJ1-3	CASSQDSGNTIYF	TGTGCCAGCAGCCAAGATAGTGGAAACACCATATATTTT
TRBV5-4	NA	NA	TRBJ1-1	CASSFNTEAFF	TGTGCCAGCAGCTTCAACACTGAAGCTTTCTTT
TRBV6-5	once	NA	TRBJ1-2	CASGKPPGQDYGYTF	TGTGCCAGCGGAAAACCACCCGGACAAGACTATGGCTACACCTTC
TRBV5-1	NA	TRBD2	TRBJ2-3	CASSPRLAGGTDTQYF	TGCGCCAGCAGCCCCAGACTAGCGGGAGGGACAGATACGCAGTATTTT
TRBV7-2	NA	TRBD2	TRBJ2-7	CASSPQGWLAGRDEQYF	TGTGCCAGCAGCCCTCAGGGATGGCTAGCGGGAAGGGACGAGCAGTACTTC
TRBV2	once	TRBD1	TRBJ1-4	CASSAGTGVGEKLFF	TGTGCCAGCAGCGCCGGGACAGGGGTAGGGGAAAAACTGTTTTTT
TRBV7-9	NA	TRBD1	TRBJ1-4	CASSAGQGATNEKLFF	TGTGCCAGCAGCGCGGGACAGGGGGCAACTAATGAAAAACTGTTTTTT
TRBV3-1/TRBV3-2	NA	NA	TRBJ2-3	CASSHRTWGSTDTQYF	TGTGCCAGCAGCCACCGGACTTGGGGGTCCACAGATACGCAGTATTTT
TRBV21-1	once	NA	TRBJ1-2	CASIRPLRGAGYGYTF	TGTGCCAGTATACGTCCCCTCCGAGGTGCAGGCTATGGCTACACCTTC
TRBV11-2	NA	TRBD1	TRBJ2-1	CASSLGTGLNNEQFF	TGTGCCAGCAGCCTCGGGACAGGACTGAACAATGAGCAGTTCTTC